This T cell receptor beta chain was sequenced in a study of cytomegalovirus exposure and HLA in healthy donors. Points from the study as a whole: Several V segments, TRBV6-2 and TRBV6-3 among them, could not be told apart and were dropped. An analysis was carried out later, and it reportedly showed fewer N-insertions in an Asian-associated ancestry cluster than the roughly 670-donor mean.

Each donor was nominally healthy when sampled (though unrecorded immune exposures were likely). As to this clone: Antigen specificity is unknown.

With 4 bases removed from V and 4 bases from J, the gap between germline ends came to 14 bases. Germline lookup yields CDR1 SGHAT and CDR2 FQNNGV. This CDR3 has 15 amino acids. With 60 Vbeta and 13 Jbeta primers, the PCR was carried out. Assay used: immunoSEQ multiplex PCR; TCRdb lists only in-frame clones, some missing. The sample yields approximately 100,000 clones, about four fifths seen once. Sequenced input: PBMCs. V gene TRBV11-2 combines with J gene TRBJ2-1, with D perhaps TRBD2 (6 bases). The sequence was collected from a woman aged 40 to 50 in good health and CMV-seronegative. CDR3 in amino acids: CASSYRGWVYNEQFF. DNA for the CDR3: TGTGCCAGCAGCTACCGGGGGTGGGTTTACAATGAGCAGTTCTTC.